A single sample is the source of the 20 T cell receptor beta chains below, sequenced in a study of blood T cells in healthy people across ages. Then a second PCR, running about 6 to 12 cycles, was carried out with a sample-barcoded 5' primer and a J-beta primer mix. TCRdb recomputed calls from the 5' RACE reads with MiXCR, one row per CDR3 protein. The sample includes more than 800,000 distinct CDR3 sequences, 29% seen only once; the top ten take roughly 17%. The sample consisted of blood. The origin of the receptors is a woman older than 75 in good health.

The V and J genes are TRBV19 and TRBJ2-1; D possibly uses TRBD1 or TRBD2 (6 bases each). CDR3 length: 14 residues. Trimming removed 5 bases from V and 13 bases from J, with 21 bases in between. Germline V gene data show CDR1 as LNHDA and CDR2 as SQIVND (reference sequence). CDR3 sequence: CASSARPRRGTQFF. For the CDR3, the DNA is TGTGCCAGTAGTGCCCGACCCCGGAGGGGGACCCAGTTCTTC.

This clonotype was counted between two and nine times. CDR3 amino acids: CSVVGLAGEETQYF. The CDR3 DNA reads TGCAGCGTTGTCGGACTAGCGGGGGAAGAGACCCAGTACTTC. The chain recombines TRBV29-1 with TRBJ2-7; 13 bases match TRBD2. The last part of the DNA fits TRBJ2-5 better; the J call may be wrong. The CDR3 contains 14 residues. Germline V gives CDR1 SQVTM, CDR2 ANQGSEA.

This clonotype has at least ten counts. The CDR3 loop reads CSANKRGPGYEQYF. The CDR3 nucleotides read TGCAGTGCTAATAAACGTGGGCCCGGTTACGAGCAGTACTTC. The chain has TRBV20-1 and TRBJ2-7; D uncertain. The CDR3 is made up of 14 amino acids. Per germline, CDR1 DFQATT and CDR2 SNEGSKA (reference sequence). V lost 4 bases, J lost 4 bases, and 17 bases lay in between.

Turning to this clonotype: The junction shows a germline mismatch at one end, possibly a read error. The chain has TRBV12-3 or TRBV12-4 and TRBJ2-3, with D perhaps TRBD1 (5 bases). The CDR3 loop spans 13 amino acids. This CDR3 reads CASSSDLGRYRDF. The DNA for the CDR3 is TGTGCCAGCAGTTCTGACTTGGGGCGCTATCGGGATTTT.

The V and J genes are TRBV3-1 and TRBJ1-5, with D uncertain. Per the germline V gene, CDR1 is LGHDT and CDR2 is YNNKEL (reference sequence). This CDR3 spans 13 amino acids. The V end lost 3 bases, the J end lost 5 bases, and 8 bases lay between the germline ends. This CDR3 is CASSQVGDQPQHF. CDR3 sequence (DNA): TGTGCCAGCAGCCAGGTGGGTGATCAGCCCCAGCATTTT.

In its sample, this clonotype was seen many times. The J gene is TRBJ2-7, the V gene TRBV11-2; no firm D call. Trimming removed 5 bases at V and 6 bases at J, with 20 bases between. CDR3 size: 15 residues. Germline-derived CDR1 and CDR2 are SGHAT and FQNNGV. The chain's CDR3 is CASSPRESDDSEQYF. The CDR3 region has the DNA TGTGCCAGCAGCCCTAGGGAAAGTGATGATTCCGAGCAGTACTTC.

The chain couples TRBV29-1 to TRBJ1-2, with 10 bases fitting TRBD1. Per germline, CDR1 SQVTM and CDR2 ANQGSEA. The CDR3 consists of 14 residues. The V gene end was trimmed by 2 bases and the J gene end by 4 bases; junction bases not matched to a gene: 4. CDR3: CSVERRTGGYGYTF. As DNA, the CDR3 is TGCAGCGTTGAACGTCGGACAGGGGGCTATGGCTACACCTTC.

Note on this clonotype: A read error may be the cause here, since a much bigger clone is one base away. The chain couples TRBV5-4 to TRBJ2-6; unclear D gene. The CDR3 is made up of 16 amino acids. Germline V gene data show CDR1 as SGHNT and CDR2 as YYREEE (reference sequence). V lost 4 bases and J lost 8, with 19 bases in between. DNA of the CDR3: TGTGCCAGCAGCGAACAGTCGTTCCCCAAGACCAACGTCCTGACTTTC. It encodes CASSEQSFPKTNVLTF.

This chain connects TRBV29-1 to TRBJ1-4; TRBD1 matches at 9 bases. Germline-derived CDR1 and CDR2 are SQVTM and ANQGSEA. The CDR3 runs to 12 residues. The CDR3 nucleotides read TGCAACTACAGGGGGCGTCGGGAAAAACTGTTTTTT. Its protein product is CNYRGRREKLFF.

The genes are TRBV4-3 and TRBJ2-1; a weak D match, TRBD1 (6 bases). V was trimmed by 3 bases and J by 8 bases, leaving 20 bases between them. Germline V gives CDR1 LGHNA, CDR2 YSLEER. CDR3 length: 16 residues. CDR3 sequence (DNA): TGCGCCAGCAGCCAGCAGGACAGTGCAGTGGGCCATGAGCAGTTCTTC. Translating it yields CASSQQDSAVGHEQFF.

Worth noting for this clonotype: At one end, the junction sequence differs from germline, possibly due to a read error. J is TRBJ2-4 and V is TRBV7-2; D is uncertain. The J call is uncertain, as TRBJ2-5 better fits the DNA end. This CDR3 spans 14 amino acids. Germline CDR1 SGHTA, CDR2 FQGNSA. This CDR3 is CASNLAGVGETQYF. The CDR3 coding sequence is TGTGCCAGCAACTTAGCTGGGGTCGGAGAGACCCAGTACTTC.

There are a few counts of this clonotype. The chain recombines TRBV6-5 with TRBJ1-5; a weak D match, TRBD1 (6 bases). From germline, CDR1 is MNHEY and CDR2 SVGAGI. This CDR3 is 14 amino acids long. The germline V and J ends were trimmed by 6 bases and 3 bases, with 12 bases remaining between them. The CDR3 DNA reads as TGTGCCAGCAGACCGGGACATTACAATCAGCCCCAGCATTTT. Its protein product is CASRPGHYNQPQHF.

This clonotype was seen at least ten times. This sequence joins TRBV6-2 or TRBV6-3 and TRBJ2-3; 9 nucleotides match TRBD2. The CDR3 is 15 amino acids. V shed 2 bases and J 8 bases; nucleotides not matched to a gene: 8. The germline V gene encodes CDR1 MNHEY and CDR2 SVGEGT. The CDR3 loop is CASSYGTSSIITQYF. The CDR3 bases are TGTGCCAGCAGTTACGGGACTAGCTCTATCATTACGCAGTATTTT.

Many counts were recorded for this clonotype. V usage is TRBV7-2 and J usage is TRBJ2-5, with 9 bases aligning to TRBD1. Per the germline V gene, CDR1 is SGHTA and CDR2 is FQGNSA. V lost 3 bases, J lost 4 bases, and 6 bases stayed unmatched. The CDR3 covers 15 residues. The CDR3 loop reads CASSFQQGARETQYF. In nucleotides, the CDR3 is TGTGCCAGCAGCTTTCAACAGGGGGCGAGAGAGACCCAGTACTTC.

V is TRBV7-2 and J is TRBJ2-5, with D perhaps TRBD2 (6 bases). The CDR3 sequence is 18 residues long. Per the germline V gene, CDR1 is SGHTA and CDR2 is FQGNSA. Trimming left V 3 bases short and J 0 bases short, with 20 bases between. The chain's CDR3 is CASSFQLGGDQHQETQYF. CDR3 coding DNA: TGTGCCAGCAGCTTTCAGTTGGGAGGCGACCAACACCAAGAGACCCAGTACTTC.

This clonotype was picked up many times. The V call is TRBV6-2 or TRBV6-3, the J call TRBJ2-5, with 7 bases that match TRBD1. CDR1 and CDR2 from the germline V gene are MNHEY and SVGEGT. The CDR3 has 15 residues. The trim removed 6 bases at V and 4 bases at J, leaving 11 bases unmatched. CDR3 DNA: TGTGCCAGCAGCGGGACAGCCCTACCACCAGAGACCCAGTACTTC. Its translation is CASSGTALPPETQYF.

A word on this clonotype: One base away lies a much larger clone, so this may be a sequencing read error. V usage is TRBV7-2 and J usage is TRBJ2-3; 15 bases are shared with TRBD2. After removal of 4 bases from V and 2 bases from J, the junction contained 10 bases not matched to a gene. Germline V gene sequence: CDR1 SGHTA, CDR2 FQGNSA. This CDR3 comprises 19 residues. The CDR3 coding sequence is TGTGCCAGCAGCTGGACTAGCGGGGGGGCTCGCCCGAACACAGATACGCAGTATTTT. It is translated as CASSWTSGGARPNTDTQYF.

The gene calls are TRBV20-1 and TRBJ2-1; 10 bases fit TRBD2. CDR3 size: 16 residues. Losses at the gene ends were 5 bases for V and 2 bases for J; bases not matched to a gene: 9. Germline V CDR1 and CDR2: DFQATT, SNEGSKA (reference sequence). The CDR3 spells CSALAVAGGPYNEQFF. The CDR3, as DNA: TGCAGTGCTCTTGCTGTAGCGGGAGGTCCCTACAATGAGCAGTTCTTC.

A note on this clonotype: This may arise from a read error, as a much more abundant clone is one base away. The CDR3 spells CVSSRDSWGSGANVLTF. As DNA, the CDR3 is TGTGTCAGCAGTCGGGACAGCTGGGGCTCTGGGGCCAACGTCCTGACTTTC. This chain connects TRBV5-5 to TRBJ2-6; the match to TRBD1 covers 7 bases. This CDR3 is built from 17 residues. Germline lookup yields CDR1 SGHKS and CDR2 YYEKEE (reference sequence).

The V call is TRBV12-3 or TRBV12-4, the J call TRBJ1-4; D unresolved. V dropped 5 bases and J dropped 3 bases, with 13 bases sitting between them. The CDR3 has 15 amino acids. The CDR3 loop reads CASSPLLGANEKLFF. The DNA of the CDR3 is TGTGCCAGCAGTCCCCTTCTTGGAGCTAATGAAAAACTGTTTTTT.